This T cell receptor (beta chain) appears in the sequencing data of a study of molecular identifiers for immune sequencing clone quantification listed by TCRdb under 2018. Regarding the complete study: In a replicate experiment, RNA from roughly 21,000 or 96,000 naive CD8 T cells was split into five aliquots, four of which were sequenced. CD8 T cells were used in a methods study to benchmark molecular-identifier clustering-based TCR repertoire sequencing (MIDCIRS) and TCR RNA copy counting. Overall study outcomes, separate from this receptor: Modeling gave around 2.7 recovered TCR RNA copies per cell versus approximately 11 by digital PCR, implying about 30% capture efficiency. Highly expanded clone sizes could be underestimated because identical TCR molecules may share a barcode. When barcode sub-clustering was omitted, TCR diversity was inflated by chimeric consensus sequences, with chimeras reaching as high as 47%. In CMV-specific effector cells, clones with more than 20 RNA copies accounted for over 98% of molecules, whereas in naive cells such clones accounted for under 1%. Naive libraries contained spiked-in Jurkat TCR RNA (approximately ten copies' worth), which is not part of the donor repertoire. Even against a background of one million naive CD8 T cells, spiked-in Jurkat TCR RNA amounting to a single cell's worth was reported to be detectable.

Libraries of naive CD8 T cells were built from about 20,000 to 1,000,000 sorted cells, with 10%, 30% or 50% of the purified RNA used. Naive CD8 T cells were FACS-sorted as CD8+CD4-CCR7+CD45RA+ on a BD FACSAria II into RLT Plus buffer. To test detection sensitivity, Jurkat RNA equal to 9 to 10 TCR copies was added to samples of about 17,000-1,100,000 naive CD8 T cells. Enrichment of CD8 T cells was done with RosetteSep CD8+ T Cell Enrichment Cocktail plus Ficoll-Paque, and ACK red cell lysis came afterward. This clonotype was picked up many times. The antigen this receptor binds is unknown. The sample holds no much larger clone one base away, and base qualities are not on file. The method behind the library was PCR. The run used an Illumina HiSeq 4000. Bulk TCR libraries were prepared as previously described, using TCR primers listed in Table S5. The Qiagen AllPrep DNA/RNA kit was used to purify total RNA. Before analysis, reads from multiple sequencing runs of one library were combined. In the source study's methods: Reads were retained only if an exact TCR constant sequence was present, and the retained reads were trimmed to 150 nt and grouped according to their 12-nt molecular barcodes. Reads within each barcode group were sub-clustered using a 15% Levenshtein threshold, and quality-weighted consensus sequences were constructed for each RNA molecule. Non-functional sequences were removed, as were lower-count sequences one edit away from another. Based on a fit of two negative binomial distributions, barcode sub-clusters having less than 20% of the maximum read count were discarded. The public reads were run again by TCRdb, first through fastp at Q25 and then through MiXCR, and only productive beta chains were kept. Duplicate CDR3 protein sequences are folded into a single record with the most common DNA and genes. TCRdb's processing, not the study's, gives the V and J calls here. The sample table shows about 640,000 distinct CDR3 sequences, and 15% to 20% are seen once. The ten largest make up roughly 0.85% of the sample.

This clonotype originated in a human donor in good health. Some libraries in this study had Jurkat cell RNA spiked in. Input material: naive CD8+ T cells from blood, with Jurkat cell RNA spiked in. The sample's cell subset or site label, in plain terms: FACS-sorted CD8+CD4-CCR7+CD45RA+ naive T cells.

CDR3 reads: CSARPLSGRPGEQFF. DNA sequence: TGCAGTGCTCGCCCACTATCCGGAAGGCCGGGTGAGCAGTTCTTC. The rearranged segments are TRBV20-1 and TRBJ2-1; a confident D gene designation cannot be given. V was cut back by 5 bases and J by 9 bases, leaving a gap of 23 bases between them. CDR1 and CDR2 are drawn from the germline V gene (reference sequence): DFQATT, SNEGSKA. The CDR3 contains 15 residues, cysteine and phenylalanine counted. Only CDR3 DNA is held: 45 bases, read in frame from base 1.